This TCR beta chain was sequenced in a study of shared T cell receptors in the human thymus. V was pared by 10 bases and J by 6 bases, with 7 bases of the junction left unmatched. The CDR3 has 13 residues. Germline lookup yields CDR1 WSHSY and CDR2 SAAADI. Sequencing used immunoSEQ multiplex PCR; TCRdb keeps in-frame clones, though not all of them. The repertoire includes about 660,000 clones, over 75% of them detected once, and roughly 0.0097% sits in the top ten. These data were also reused for a study on human thymus T cells.

The V and J genes are TRBV10-2 and TRBJ2-2, with 8 bases identical to TRBD1. The clonotype was recovered from a boy younger than two with a congenital heart defect. Sequencing was carried out using thymocytes. Here the CDR3 DNA reads TGCGCCACCAGACAGGGGATAGCCGGGGAGCTGTTTTTT. Its protein is CATRQGIAGELFF.